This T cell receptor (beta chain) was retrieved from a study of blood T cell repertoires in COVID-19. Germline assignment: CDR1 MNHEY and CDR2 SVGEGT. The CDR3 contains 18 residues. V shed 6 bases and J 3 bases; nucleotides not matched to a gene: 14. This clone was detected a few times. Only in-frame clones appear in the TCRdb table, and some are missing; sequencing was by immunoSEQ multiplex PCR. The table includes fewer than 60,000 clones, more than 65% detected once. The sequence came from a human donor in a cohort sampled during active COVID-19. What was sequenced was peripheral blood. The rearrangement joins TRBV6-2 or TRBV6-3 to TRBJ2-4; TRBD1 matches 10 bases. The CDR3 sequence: CASSQRGTGAQGKNIQYF. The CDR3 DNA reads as TGTGCCAGCAGCCAACGCGGGACAGGGGCTCAGGGCAAAAACATTCAGTACTTC.